The rows below give T cell receptor beta chains drawn from one sample of a study of vaccination and CD4 T cells after COVID-19. Antigens of these TCRs are unknown. TCRdb recomputed calls from the PCR reads with MiXCR, one row per CDR3 protein. The data show approximately 21,000 distinct CDR3 sequences, roughly 50% seen once. The sequenced material came from CD4+ T cells from blood, cultured in vitro. The receptors come from a human donor who had recovered from COVID-19. Each CDR3 is given with its conserved first and last residue. Some rows mark clone size as missing; the rest say once, few, many or name a class of expanded clone.

v_call	j_call	clone_size	cdr3_length	cdr3_aa
TRBV30	TRBJ2-3	few	13	CAWTRRSTDTQYF
TRBV7-8	TRBJ1-1	few	13	CASSPPGWTEAFF
TRBV19	TRBJ2-7	once	12	CASSILGYEQYF
TRBV12-3/TRBV12-4	TRBJ1-1	few	13	CASSLGTPTEAFF
TRBV18	TRBJ1-5	.	16	CASSSIRLGSNQPQHF
TRBV20-1	TRBJ2-7	.	13	CSASPSGTYEQYF
TRBV6-2/TRBV6-3	TRBJ2-7	few	13	CASRYLSTYEQYF
TRBV20-1	TRBJ1-5	.	13	CSASGGQHQPQHF
TRBV20-1	TRBJ2-5	.	16	CSATTGTDGFQETQYF
TRBV18	TRBJ1-2	.	15	CASSPSGSREGGYTF
TRBV3-1	TRBJ2-2	few	12	CASSNPSGELFF
TRBV28	TRBJ1-5	.	16	CASSLTDRGGGQPQHF
TRBV7-6	TRBJ2-7	.	16	CASSSRGGTGGYEQYF
TRBV20-1	TRBJ1-5	few	13	CSARDYSNQPQHF
TRBV30	TRBJ2-5	once	11	CAWSPRETQYF
TRBV2	TRBJ1-1	.	13	CATIRQVKTEAFF
TRBV27	TRBJ1-5	few	15	CASSSLDRDHQPQHF
TRBV27	TRBJ1-5	few	13	CASSWGVNQPQHF
TRBV10-1	TRBJ2-3	once	17	CASSDGGAGARTDTQYF
TRBV7-2	TRBJ2-7	.	15	CASSVSGGSSYEQYF
TRBV2	TRBJ2-3	few	15	CARGTSGPNTDTQYF
TRBV7-9	TRBJ1-2	few	13	CASSLVENYGYTF
TRBV6-5	TRBJ2-7	.	15	CASSYVGQGATKQYF
TRBV7-6	TRBJ1-1	.	13	CASSLGWDSEAFF
TRBV7-3	TRBJ1-2	few	16	CASSYTGTGGFGGYTF